The T cell receptor (beta chain) under discussion was sequenced for a study of shared clonotypes between healthy human individuals. Across the study: Samples came from two female and a few male donors aged 18 to 49.

CDR1 is MGHRA and CDR2 is YSYEKL in the germline V gene. CDR3 size: 15 residues. V dropped 0 bases and J dropped 5; count of bases not matched to a gene: 7. Each subset's genomic DNA was shared equally among a number of immunoSEQ plates. Per the original data handling: Without quality scores, immunoSEQ junctional reads could not be filtered like full-length reads. The assay was immunoSEQ multiplex PCR, and TCRdb's table has in-frame clones only and misses some. That table supplies the V and J calls and clone size; D and trimming were determined from the DNA. The sample carries a few hundred thousand clones, 79% recorded once.

The sequencing sample was made of PBMCs. The source is a woman aged 40 to 50 in good health. Some clones in this sample may be carry-over from other donors' samples. The V gene is TRBV4-1, the J gene TRBJ2-7; 7 positions match TRBD1. Here the CDR3 reads CASSQDLGRGNEQYF. Written as DNA, the CDR3 is TGCGCCAGCAGCCAAGACTTGGGCAGGGGGAACGAGCAGTACTTC.